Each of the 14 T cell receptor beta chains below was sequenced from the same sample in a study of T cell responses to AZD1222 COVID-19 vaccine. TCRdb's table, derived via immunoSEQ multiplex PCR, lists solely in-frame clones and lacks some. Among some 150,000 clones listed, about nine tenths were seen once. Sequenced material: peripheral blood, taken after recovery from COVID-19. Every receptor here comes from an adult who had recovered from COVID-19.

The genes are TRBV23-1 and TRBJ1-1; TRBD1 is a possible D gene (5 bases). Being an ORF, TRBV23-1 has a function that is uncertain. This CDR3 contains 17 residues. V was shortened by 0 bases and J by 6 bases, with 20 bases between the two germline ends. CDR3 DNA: TGCGCCAGCAGTCAATCCCCCCGGGGCAGGACATTTTCTGAAGCTTTCTTT. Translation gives CASSQSPRGRTFSEAFF.

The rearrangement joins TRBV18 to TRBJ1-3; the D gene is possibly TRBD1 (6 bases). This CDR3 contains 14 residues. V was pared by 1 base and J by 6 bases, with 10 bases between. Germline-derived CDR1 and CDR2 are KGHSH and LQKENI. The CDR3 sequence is CASSPQQGENTIYF. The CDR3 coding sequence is TGTGCCAGCTCACCACAACAGGGTGAAAACACCATATATTTT.

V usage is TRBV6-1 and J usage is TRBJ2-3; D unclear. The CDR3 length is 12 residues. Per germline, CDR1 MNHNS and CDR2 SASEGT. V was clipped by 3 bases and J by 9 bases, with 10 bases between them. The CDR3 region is CASSEWPATQYF. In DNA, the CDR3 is TGTGCCAGCAGTGAGTGGCCGGCCACGCAGTATTTT.

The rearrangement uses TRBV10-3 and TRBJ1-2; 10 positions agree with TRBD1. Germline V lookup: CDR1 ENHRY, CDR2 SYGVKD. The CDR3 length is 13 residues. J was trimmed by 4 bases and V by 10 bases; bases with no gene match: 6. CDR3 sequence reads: CATSTGGRYGYTF. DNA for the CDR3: TGTGCCACTTCGACAGGGGGCCGCTATGGCTACACCTTC.

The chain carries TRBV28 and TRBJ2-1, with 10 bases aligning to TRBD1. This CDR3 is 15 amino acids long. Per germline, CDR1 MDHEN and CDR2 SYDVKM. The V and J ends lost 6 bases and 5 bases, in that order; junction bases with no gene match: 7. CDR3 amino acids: CASSPGQGRDNEQFF. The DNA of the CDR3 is TGTGCCAGCAGCCCGGGACAGGGGAGGGACAATGAGCAGTTCTTC.

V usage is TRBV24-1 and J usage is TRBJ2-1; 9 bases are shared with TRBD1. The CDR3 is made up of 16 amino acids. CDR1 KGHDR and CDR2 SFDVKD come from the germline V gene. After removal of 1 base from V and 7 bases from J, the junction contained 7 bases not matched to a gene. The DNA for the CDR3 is TGTGCCACCAGTGATTTAATGGGACAGGGTTTTAATGAGCAGTTCTTC. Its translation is CATSDLMGQGFNEQFF.

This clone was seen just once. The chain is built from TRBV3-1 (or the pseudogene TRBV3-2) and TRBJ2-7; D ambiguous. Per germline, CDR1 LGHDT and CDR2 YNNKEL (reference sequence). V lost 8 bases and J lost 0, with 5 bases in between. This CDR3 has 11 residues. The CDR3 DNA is TGTGCCAGCTCCTACTCCTACGAGCAGTACTTC. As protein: CASSYSYEQYF.

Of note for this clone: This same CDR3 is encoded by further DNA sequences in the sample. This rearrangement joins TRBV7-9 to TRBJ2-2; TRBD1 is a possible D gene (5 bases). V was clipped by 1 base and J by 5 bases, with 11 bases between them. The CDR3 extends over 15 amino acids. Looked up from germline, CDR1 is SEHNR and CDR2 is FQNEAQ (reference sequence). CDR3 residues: CASSLGLAGTGELFF. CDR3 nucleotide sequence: TGTGCCAGCAGCTTAGGATTGGCAGGGACCGGGGAGCTGTTTTTT.

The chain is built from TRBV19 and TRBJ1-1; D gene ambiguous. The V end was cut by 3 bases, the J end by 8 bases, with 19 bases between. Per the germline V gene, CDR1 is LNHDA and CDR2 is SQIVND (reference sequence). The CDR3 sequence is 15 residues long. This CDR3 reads CASSISLDILNEAFF. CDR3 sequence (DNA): TGTGCCAGTAGTATCTCTCTCGATATACTGAACGAAGCTTTCTTT.

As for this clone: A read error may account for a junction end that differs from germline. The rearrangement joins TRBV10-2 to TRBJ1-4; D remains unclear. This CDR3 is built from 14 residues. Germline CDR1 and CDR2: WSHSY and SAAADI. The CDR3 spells CASREWISDEKLFF. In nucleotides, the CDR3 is TGCGCCAGCAGGGAGTGGATATCAGATGAAAAACTGTTTTTT.

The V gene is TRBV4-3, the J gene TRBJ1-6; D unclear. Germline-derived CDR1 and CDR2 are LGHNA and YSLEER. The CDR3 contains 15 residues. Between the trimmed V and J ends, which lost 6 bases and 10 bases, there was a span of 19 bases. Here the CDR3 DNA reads TGCGCCAGCAGATCTGGGCCGGTGGGAGTCTCACCCCTCCACTTT. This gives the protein CASRSGPVGVSPLHF.

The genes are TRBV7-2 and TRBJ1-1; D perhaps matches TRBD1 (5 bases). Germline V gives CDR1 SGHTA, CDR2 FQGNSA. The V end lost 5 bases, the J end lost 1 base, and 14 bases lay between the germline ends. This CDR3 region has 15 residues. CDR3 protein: CASSHDRGRNTEAFF. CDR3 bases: TGTGCCAGCAGCCATGACCGGGGCCGGAACACTGAAGCTTTCTTT.

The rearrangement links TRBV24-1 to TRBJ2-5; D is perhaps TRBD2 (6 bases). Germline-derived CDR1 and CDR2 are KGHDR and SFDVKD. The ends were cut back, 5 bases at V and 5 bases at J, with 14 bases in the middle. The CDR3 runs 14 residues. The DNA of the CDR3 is TGTGCCACCAGTGGTGGAGGGTTTAGTGAGACCCAGTACTTC. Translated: CATSGGGFSETQYF.

As DNA, the CDR3 is TGTGCCAGCAGCCCCGACGGGCGGGCAACTAATGAAAAACTGTTTTTT. As protein: CASSPDGRATNEKLFF. The chain combines TRBV9 with TRBJ1-4; D not certain. The CDR3 covers 16 residues. Germline assignment: CDR1 SGDLS and CDR2 YYNGEE. V lost 4 bases and J 0 bases, leaving 13 bases between the germline ends.